The T cell receptor (beta chain) under discussion was sequenced for a study of blood T cell repertoires in COVID-19. The wider study: COVID-19 samples from acute and convalescent phases originated in the United States, Italy and Spain. PBMCs, B-cell-depleted T cells, or T cells provided the cDNA or gDNA that made up the material.

Here immunoSEQ multiplex PCR was the method, and the copy in TCRdb shows in-frame clones only, minus some. This sample has under 300,000 clones, with roughly 90% found just once. The length of the CDR3 is 13 residues. CDR1 and CDR2 (germline): SNHLY, FYNNEI. V shed 9 bases and J 3 bases; nucleotides not matched to a gene: 5. V and J are TRBV2 and TRBJ1-2; 9 positions agree with TRBD1. The sequence was obtained from a woman aged 25 to 39 with acute or convalescent COVID-19. The sample was peripheral blood. The DNA of the CDR3 is TGTGCCAGTAGACAGGGGGAGGACTATGGCTACACCTTC. It yields the protein CASRQGEDYGYTF.